These 9 T cell receptor beta chains were sequenced from one sample in a study of shared clonotypes between healthy human individuals. The data were produced by immunoSEQ multiplex PCR, yet TCRdb's version contains in-frame clones alone and is incomplete. The table shows fewer than 2.5 million clones, with 90% to 95% occurring only once. Material for sequencing was naive CD4+ T cells from PBMCs. The subset here: CD45RA+ positively selected. The receptors come from a young man in good health. Some clones in this sample may be carry-over from other donors' samples.

Only one count was recorded for this clone. The chain employs TRBV7-3 and TRBJ2-3; weak D call: TRBD2 (6 bases). V was clipped by 6 bases and J by 1 base, with 11 bases between them. Germline V gene sequence: CDR1 SGHTA, CDR2 FQGTGA. CDR3 length equals 14 residues. The CDR3 DNA reads TGTGCCAGCAGTCGGACTATACGCACAGATACGCAGTATTTT. It codes for CASSRTIRTDTQYF.

This clone was observed once. The chain recombines TRBV6-5 with TRBJ2-1, with 9 nucleotides matching TRBD2. CDR1 is MNHEY, CDR2 SVGAGI, per germline. Trimming cost V 7 bases and J 1 base; bases outside gene matches: 5. CDR3 length: 15 amino acids. The CDR3 loop reads CASTSGRRSYNEQFF. The CDR3 bases are TGTGCCAGCACGAGCGGGAGGCGGTCCTACAATGAGCAGTTCTTC.

J is TRBJ1-1 and V is TRBV6-6, with D tentatively TRBD1 (5 bases). The length of the CDR3 is 14 residues. V was shortened by 6 bases and J by 0 bases, with 11 bases between the two germline ends. From germline, CDR1 is MNHNY and CDR2 SVGAGI (reference sequence). This CDR3 reads CASRGTDMNTEAFF. CDR3 coding DNA: TGTGCCAGCAGAGGGACGGATATGAACACTGAAGCTTTCTTT.

As to this clone: The junction differs from germline at one of its ends, possibly a read error. The chain recombines TRBV30 with TRBJ1-1; D remains ambiguous. The CDR3 length is 11 residues. The germline V gene has CDR1 GTSNPN and CDR2 SVGIG (reference sequence). The CDR3 spells CVWALGTTAFF. The CDR3 DNA is TGTGTCTGGGCTCTGGGTACAACGGCTTTCTTT.

CDR3 DNA sequence: TGTGCCAGCAGCGCCCGGGTACGCGCGAACACCGGGGAGCTGTTTTTT. It specifies CASSARVRANTGELFF. This chain joins TRBV7-9 and TRBJ2-2; D unresolved. Germline loops: CDR1 SEHNR, CDR2 FQNEAQ (reference sequence). The CDR3 has 16 residues. Trimming removed 5 bases at V and 0 bases at J, with 13 bases between.

The gene calls are TRBV5-1 and TRBJ1-1, with TRBD1 matching over 8 bases. CDR1 is SGHRS, CDR2 YFSETQ, per germline. The CDR3 loop spans 14 amino acids. V shed 0 bases and J 7 bases; nucleotides not matched to a gene: 5. The CDR3 spells CASSLDRGSREAFF. The CDR3, as DNA: TGCGCCAGCAGCTTGGACAGGGGGTCCCGTGAAGCTTTCTTT.

This chain links TRBV7-6 with TRBJ1-3; 7 bases fit TRBD1. The CDR3 runs to 13 residues. The germline CDR1 and CDR2 sequences are SGHVS and FNYEAQ. V was clipped by 2 bases and J by 12 bases; unmatched bases: 7. The CDR3 DNA sequence: TGTGCCAGCAGCTTACTTGGACAGGCCGGCATATATTTT. Residues: CASSLLGQAGIYF.

The chain is built from TRBV5-4 and TRBJ1-1; TRBD1 agrees at 9 bases. Germline CDR1 and CDR2: SGHNT and YYREEE (reference sequence). J lost 4 bases, V lost 7 bases, and 5 bases had no gene match. There are 13 residues in the CDR3. The CDR3: CASGPGQGTEAFF. CDR3 sequence (DNA): TGTGCCAGCGGGCCGGGACAGGGCACTGAAGCTTTCTTT.

The rearrangement uses TRBV14 and TRBJ2-5, with D possibly being TRBD2 (6 bases). The germline CDR1 and CDR2 sequences are SGHDN and FVKESK. The CDR3 extends over 16 amino acids. V dropped 4 bases and J dropped 7 bases, with 22 bases sitting between them. The DNA of the CDR3 is TGTGCCAGCAGCCGGGGCCAATCGATCGCGGGGCGGACCCAGTACTTC. Its translation is CASSRGQSIAGRTQYF.